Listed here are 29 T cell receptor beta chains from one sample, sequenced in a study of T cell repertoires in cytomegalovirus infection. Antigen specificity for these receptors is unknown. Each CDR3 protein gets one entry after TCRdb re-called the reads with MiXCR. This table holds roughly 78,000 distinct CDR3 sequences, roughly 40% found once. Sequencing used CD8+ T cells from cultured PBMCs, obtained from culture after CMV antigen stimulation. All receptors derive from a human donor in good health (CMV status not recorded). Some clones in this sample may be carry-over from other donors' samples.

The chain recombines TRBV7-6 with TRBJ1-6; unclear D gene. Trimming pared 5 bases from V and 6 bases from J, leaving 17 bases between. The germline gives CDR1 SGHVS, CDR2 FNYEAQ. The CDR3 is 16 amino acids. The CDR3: CASSTTRRGINSPLHF. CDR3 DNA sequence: TGTGCCAGCAGCACGACCCGCCGGGGAATTAATTCACCCCTCCACTTT.

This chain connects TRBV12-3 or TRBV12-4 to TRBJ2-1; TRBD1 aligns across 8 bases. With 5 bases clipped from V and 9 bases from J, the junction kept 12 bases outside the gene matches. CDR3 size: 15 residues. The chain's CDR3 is CASSPSRTGFREQFF. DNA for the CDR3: TGTGCCAGCAGTCCCTCCCGGACAGGGTTTCGTGAGCAGTTCTTC.

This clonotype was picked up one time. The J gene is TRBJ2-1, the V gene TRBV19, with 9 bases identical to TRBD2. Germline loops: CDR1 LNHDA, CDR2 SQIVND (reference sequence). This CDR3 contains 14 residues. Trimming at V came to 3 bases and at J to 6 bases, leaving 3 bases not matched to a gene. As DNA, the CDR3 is TGTGCCAGTAGTATGGGACTAGCTGCCAATGAGCAGTTCTTC. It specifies CASSMGLAANEQFF.

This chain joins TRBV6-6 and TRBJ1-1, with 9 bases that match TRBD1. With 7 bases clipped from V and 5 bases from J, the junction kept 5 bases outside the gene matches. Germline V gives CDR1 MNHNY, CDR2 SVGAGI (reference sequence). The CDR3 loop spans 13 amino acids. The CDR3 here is CASTEGQGTEAFF. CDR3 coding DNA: TGTGCCAGCACCGAGGGACAGGGTACTGAAGCTTTCTTT.

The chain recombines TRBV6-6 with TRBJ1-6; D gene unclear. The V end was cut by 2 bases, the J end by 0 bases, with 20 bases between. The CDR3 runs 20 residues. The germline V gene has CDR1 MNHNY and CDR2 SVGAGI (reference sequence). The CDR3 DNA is TGTGCCAGCAGTTACCCCGTGGGAAGCGTCGCGTCCTCCTATAATTCACCCCTCCACTTT. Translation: CASSYPVGSVASSYNSPLHF.

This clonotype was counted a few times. CDR3 amino acids: CASSHLSDRGGDTQYF. The CDR3 DNA sequence: TGTGCCAGCAGCCACTTATCGGACAGGGGGGGCGATACGCAGTATTTT. V usage is TRBV7-9 and J usage is TRBJ2-3; 10 bases map to TRBD1. Germline CDR1 reads SEHNR; CDR2 reads FQNEAQ (reference sequence). V gave up 5 bases and J gave up 6 bases; unmatched junction bases: 11. The CDR3 covers 16 residues.

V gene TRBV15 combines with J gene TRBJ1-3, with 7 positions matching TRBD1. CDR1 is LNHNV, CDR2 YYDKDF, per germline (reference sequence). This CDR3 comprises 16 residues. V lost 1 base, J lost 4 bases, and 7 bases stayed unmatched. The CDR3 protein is CATSRGDRVYGNTIYF. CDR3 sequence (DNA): TGTGCCACCAGCAGAGGTGACAGGGTATACGGAAACACCATATATTTT.

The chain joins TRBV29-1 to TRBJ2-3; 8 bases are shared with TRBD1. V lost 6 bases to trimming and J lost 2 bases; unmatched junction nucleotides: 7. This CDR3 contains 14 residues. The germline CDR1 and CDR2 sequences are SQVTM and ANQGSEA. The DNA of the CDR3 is TGCAGCGTGAGGGACAGGCGTATCACAGATACGCAGTATTTT. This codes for CSVRDRRITDTQYF.

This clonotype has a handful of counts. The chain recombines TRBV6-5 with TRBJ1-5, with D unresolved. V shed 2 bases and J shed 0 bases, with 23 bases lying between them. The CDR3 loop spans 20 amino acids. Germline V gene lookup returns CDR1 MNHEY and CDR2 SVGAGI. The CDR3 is CASSYPRIQKNGYSNQPQHF. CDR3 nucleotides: TGTGCCAGCAGTTACCCCAGGATACAAAAAAATGGGTATAGCAATCAGCCCCAGCATTTT.

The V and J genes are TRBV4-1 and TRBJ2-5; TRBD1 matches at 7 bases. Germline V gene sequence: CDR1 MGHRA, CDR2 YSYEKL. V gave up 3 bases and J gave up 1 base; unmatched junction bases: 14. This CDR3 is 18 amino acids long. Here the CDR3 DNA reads TGCGCCAGCAGCCAGGACGCCCGCGCCGGGACAGTCCAAGAGACCCAGTACTTC. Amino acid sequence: CASSQDARAGTVQETQYF.

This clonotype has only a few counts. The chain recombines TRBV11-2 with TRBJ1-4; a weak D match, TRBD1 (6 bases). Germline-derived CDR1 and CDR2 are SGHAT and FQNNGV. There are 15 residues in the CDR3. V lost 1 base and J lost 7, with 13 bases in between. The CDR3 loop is CASSLGWGAPEKLFF. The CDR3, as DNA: TGTGCCAGCAGCTTAGGGTGGGGGGCGCCTGAAAAACTGTTTTTT.

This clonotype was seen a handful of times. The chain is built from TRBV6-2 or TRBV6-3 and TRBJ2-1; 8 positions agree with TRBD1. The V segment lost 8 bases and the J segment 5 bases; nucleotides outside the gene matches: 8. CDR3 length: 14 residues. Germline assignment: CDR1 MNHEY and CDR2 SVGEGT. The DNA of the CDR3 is TGTGCCAGCGGGTGGGGCAGGGGGCACAATGAGCAGTTCTTC. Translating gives CASGWGRGHNEQFF.

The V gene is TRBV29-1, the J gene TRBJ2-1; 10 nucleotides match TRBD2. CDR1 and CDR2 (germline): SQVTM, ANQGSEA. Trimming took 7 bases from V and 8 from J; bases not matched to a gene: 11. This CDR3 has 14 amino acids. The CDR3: CSASSGGALDEQFF. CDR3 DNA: TGCAGCGCCTCAAGCGGGGGGGCCTTAGATGAGCAGTTCTTC.

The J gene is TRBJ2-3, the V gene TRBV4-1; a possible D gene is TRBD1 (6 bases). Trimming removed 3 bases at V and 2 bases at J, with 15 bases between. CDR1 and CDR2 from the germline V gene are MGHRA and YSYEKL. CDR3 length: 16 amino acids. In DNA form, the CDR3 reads TGCGCCAGCAGCCAGCGACAGGCGTGGGACACAGATACGCAGTATTTT. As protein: CASSQRQAWDTDTQYF.

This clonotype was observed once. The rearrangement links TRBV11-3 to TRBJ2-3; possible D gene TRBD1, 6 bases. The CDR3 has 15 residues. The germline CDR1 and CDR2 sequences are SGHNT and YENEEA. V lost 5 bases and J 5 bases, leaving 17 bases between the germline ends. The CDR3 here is CASSISAGDLDTQYF. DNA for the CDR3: TGTGCCAGCAGCATTTCGGCAGGGGACCTAGATACGCAGTATTTT.

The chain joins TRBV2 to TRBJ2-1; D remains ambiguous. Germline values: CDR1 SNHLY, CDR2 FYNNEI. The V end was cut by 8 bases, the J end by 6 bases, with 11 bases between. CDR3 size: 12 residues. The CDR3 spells CASLQGGNEQFF. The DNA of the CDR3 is TGTGCCAGCCTTCAAGGCGGCAATGAGCAGTTCTTC.

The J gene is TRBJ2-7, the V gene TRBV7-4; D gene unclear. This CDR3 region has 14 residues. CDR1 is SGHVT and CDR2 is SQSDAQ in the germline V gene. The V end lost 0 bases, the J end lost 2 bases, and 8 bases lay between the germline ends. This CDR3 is CASSLAGRAYEQYF. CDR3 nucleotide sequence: TGTGCCAGCAGCTTAGCGGGAAGGGCCTACGAGCAGTACTTC. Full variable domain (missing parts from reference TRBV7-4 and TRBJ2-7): GAGVSQSPRYKVAKRGRDVALRCDSISGHVTLYWYRQTLGQGSEVLTYSQSDAQRDKSGRPSGRFSAERPERSVSTLKIQRTEQGDSAVYLCASSLAGRAYEQYFGPGTRLTVT.

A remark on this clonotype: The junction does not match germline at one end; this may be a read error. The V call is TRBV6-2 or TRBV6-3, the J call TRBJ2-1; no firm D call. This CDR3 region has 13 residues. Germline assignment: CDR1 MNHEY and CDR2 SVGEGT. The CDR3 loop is CASSHSSYNEQFF. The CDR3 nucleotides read TGTGCCAGCAGTCACTCCTCCTACAATGAGCAGTTCTTC.

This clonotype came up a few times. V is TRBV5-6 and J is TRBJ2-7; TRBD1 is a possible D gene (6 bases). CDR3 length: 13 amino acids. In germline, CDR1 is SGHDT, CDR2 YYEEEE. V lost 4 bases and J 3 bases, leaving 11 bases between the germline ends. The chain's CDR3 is CASSPGTNYEQYF. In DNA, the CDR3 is TGTGCCAGCAGCCCTGGGACAAACTACGAGCAGTACTTC.

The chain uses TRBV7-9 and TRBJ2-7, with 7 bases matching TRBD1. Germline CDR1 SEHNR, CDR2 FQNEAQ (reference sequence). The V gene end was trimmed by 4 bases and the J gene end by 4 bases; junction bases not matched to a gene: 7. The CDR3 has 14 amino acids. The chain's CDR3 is CASSSPGQWYEQYF. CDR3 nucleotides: TGTGCCAGCAGCTCGCCGGGACAGTGGTACGAGCAGTACTTC.

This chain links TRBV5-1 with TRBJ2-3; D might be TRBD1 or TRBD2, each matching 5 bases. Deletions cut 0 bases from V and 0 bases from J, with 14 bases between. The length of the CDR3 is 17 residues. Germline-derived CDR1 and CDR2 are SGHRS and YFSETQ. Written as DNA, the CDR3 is TGCGCCAGCAGCTTGGCCGGGTCGGGGCCTAGCACAGATACGCAGTATTTT. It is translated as CASSLAGSGPSTDTQYF.

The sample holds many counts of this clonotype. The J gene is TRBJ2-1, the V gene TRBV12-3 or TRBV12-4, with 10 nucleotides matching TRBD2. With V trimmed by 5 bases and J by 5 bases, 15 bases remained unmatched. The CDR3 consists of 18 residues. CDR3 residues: CASSPPFKVLAGDNEQFF. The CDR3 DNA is TGTGCCAGCAGTCCACCGTTTAAGGTCCTAGCGGGGGACAATGAGCAGTTCTTC.

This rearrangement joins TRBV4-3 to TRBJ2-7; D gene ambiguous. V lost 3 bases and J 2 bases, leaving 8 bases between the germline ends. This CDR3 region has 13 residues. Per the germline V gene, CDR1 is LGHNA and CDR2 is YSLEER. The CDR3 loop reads CASSHSQAYEQYF. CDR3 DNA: TGCGCCAGCAGCCATTCGCAAGCCTACGAGCAGTACTTC.

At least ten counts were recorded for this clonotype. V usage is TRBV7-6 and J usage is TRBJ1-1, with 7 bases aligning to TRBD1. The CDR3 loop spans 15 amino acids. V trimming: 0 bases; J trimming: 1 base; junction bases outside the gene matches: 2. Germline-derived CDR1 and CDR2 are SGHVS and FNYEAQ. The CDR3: CASSLAAGGNTEAFF. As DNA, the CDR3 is TGTGCCAGCAGCTTAGCGGCAGGGGGGAACACTGAAGCTTTCTTT.

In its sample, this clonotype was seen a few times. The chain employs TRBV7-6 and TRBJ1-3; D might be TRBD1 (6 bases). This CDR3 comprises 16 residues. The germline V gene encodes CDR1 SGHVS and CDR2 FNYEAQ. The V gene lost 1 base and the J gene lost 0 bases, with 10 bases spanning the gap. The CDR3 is CASSLDGRGSGNTIYF. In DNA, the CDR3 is TGTGCCAGCAGCTTAGATGGCAGGGGCTCTGGAAACACCATATATTTT.

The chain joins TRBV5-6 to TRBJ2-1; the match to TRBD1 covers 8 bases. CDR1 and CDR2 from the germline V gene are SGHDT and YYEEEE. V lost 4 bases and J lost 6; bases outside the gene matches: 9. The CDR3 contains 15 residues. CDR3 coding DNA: TGTGCCAGCAGCCCTCAGCAGGGGGCCTTCAATGAGCAGTTCTTC. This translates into CASSPQQGAFNEQFF.

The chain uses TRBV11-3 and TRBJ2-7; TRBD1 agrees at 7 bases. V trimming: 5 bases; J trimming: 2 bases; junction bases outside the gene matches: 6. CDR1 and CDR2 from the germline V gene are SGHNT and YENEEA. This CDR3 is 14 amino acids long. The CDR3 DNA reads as TGTGCCAGCAGCCAAAACAGGGGAGCCTACGAGCAGTACTTC. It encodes CASSQNRGAYEQYF. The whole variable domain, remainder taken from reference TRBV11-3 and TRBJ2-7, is EAGVVQSPRYKIIEKKQPVAFWCNPISGHNTLYWYLQNLGQGPELLIRYENEEAVDDSQLPKDRFSAERLKGVDSTLKIQPAELGDSAVYLCASSQNRGAYEQYFGPGTRLTVT.

CDR3 protein: CASSQVAAGGNTGELFF. The DNA of the CDR3 is TGTGCCAGCAGCCAAGTAGCAGCGGGGGGGAACACCGGGGAGCTGTTTTTT. This chain links TRBV4-2 with TRBJ2-2, with TRBD2 matching 9 bases. Germline-derived CDR1 and CDR2 are LGHNA and YNFKEQ. This CDR3 comprises 17 residues. V trimming: 1 base; J trimming: 1 base; junction bases outside the gene matches: 4.

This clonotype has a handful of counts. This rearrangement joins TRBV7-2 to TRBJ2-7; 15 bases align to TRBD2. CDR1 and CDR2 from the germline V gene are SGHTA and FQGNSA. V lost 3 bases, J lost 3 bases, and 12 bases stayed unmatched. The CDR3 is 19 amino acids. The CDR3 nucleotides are TGTGCCAGCAGCTTGGGGCCGGGACTAGCGGGGGGCTATGACTACGAGCAGTACTTC. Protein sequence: CASSLGPGLAGGYDYEQYF. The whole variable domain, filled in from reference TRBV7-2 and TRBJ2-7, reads GAGVSQSPSNKVTEKGKDVELRCDPISGHTALYWYRQSLGQGLEFLIYFQGNSAPDKSGLPSDRFSAERTGGSVSTLTIQRTQQEDSAVYLCASSLGPGLAGGYDYEQYFGPGTRLTVT.